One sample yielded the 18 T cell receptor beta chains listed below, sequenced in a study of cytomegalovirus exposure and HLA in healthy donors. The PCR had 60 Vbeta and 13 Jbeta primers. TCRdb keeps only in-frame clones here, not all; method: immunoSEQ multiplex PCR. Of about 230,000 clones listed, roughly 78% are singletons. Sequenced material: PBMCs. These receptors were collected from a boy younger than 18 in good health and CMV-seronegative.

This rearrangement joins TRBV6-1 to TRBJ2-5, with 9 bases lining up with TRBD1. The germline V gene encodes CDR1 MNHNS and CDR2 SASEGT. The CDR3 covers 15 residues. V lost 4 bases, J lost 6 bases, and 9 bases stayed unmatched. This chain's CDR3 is CASSAQRDRDKTQYF. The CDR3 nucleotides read TGTGCCAGCAGTGCCCAACGGGACAGGGATAAGACCCAGTACTTC.

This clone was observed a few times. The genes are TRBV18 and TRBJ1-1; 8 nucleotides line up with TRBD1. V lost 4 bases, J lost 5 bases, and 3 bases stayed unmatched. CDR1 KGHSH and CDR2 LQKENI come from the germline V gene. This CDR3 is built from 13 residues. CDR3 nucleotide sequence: TGTGCCAGCTCACGAACAGGGGGGACTGAAGCTTTCTTT. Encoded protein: CASSRTGGTEAFF.

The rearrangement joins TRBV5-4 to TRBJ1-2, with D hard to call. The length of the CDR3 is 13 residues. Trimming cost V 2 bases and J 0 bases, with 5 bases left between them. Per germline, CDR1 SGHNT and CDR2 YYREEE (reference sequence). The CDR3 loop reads CASSFIANYGYTF. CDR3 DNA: TGTGCCAGCAGCTTTATAGCTAACTATGGCTACACCTTC.

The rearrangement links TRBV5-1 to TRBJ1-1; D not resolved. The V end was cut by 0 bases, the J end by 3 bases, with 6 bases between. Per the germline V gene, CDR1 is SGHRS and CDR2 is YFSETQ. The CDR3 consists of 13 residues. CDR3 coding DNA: TGCGCCAGCAGCTTGGTAGTGGACACTGAAGCTTTCTTT. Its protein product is CASSLVVDTEAFF.

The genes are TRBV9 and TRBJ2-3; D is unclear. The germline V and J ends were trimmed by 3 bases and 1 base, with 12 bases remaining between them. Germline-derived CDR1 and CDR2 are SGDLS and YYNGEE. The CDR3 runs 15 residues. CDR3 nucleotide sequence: TGTGCCAGCAGCGCCGGTGGGCCCGGCACAGATACGCAGTATTTT. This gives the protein CASSAGGPGTDTQYF.

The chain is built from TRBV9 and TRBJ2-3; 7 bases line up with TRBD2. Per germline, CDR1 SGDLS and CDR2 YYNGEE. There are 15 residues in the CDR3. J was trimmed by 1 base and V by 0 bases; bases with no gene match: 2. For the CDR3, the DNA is TGTGCCAGCAGCGTAGTAAGCGGGGGCACAGATACGCAGTATTTT. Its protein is CASSVVSGGTDTQYF.

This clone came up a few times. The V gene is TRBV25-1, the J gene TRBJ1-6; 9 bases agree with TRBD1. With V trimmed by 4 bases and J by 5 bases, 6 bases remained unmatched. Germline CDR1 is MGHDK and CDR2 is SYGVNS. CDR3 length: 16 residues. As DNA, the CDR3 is TGTGCCAGCAGTGGGATGGACAGGGGCCATAATTCACCCCTCCACTTT. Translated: CASSGMDRGHNSPLHF.

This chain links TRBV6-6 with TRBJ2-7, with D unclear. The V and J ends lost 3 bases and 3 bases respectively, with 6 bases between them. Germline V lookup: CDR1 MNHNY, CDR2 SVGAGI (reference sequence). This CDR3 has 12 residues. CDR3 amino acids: CASSYPGYEQYF. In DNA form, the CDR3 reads TGTGCCAGCAGTTATCCAGGCTACGAGCAGTACTTC.

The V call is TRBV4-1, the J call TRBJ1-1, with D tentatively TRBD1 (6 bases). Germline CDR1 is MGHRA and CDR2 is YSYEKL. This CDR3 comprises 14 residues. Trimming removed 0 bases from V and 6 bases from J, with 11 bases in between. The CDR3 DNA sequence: TGCGCCAGCAGCCAAGAGGCCCGGACAGCTGAAGCTTTCTTT. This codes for CASSQEARTAEAFF.

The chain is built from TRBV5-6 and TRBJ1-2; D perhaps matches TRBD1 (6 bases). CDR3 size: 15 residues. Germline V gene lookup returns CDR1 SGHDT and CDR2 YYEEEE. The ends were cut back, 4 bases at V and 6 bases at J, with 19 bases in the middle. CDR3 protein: CASSHSTGILDGYTF. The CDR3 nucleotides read TGTGCCAGCAGCCACTCAACAGGGATCCTGGATGGCTACACCTTC. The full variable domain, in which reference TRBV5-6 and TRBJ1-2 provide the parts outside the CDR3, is DAGVTQSPTHLIKTRGQQVTLRCSPKSGHDTVSWYQQALGQGPQFIFQYYEEEERQRGNFPDRFSGHQFPNYSSELNVNALLLGDSALYLCASSHSTGILDGYTFGSGTRLTVV.

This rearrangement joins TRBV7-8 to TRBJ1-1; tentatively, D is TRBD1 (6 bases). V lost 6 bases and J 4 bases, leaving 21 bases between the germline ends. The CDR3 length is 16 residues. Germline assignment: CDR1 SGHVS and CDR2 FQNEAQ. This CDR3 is CASRVQGLGLGTEAFF. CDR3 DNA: TGTGCCAGCAGAGTACAGGGTTTGGGATTAGGCACTGAAGCTTTCTTT.

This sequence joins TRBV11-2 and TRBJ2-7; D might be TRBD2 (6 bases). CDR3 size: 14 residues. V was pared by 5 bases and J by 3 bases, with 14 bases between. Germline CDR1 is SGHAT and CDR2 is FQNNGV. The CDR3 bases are TGTGCCAGCAGCCGGGCGACTAGACTCTACGAGCAGTACTTC. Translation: CASSRATRLYEQYF.

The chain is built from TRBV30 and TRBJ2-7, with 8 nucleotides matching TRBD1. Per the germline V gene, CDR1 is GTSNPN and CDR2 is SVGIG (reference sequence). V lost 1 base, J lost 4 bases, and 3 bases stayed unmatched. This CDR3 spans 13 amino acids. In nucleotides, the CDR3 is TGTGCCTGGAGTGCAGGGGGCTTGTACGAGCAGTACTTC. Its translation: CAWSAGGLYEQYF.

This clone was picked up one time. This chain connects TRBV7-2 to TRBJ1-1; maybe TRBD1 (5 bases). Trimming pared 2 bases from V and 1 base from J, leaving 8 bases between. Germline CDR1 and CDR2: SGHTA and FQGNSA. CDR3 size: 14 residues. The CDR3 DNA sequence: TGTGCCAGCAGCTTACGGACAAGGAACACTGAAGCTTTCTTT. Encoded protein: CASSLRTRNTEAFF.

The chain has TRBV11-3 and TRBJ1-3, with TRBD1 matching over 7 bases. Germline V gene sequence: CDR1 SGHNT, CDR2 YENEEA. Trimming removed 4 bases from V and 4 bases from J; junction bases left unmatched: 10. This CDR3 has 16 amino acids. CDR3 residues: CASSSGQEHRGNTIYF. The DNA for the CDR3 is TGTGCCAGCAGCTCAGGACAGGAGCATCGGGGAAACACCATATATTTT. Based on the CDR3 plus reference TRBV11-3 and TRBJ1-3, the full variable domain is EAGVVQSPRYKIIEKKQPVAFWCNPISGHNTLYWYLQNLGQGPELLIRYENEEAVDDSQLPKDRFSAERLKGVDSTLKIQPAELGDSAVYLCASSSGQEHRGNTIYFGEGSWLTVV.

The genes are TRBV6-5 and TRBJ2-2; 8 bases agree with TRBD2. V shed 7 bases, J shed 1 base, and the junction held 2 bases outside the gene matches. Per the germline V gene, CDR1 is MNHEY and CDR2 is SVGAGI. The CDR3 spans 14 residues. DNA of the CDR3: TGTGCCAGCACCCTAGCGGGGAACACCGGGGAGCTGTTTTTT. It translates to CASTLAGNTGELFF.

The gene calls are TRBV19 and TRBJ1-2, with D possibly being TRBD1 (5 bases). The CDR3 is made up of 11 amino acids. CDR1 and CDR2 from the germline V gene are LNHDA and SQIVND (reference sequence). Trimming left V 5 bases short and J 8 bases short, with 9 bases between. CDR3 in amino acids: CASSVRQGYTF. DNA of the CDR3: TGTGCCAGTAGTGTCCGACAGGGCTACACCTTC.

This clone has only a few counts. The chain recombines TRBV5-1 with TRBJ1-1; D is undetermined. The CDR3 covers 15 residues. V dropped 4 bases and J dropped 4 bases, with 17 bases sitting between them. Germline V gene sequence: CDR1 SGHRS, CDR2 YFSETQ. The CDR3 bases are TGCGCCAGCAGCCCCGCCCAGCCCGAGGGCACTGAAGCTTTCTTT. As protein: CASSPAQPEGTEAFF.